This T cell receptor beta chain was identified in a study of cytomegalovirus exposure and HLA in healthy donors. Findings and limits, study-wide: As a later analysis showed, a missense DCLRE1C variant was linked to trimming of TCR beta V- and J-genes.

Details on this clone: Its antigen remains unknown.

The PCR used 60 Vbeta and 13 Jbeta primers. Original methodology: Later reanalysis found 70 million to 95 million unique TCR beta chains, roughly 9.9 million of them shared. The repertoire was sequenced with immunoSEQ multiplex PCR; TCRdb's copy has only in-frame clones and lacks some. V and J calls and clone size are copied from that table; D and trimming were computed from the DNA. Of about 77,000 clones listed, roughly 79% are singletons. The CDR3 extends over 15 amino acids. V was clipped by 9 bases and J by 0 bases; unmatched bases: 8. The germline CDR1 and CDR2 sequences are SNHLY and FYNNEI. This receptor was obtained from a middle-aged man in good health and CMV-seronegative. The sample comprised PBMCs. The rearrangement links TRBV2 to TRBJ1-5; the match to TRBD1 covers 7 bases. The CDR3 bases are TGTGCCAGTGGGCCGGGACAGTATAGCAATCAGCCCCAGCATTTT. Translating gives CASGPGQYSNQPQHF.